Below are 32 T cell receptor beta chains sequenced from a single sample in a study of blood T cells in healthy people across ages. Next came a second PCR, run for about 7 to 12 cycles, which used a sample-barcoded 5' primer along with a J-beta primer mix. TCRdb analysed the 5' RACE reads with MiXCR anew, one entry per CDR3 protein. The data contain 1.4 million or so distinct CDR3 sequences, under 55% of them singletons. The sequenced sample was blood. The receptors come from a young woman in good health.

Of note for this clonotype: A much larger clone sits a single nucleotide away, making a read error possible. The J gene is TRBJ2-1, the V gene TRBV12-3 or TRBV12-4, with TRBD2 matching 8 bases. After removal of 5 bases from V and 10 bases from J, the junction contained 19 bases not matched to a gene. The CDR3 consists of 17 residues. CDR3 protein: CASSPGLTGGPGSEQFF. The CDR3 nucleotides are TGTGCCAGCAGTCCGGGACTAACGGGAGGGCCTGGTAGCGAGCAGTTCTTC.

The CDR3 DNA reads TGCGCCAGCAGCCAAGATTCGGGGGACGGGGAGCTGTTTTTT. As protein: CASSQDSGDGELFF. V and J are TRBV4-1 and TRBJ2-2; D is possibly TRBD2 (6 bases). From germline, CDR1 is MGHRA and CDR2 YSYEKL. The germline V and J ends were trimmed by 0 bases and 7 bases, with 9 bases remaining between them. The CDR3 spans 14 residues.

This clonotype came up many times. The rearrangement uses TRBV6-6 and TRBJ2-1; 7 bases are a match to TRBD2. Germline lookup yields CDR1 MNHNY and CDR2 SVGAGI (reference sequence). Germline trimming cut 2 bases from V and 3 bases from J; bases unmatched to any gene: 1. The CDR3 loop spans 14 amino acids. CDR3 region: CASSYGTNYNEQFF. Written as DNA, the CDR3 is TGTGCCAGCAGTTACGGGACTAACTACAATGAGCAGTTCTTC.

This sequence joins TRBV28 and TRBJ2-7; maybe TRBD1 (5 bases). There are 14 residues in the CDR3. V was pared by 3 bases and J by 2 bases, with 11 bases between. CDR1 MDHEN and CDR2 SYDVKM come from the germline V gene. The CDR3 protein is CASSFPTVTYEQYF. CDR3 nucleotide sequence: TGTGCCAGCAGTTTTCCGACAGTCACCTACGAGCAGTACTTC.

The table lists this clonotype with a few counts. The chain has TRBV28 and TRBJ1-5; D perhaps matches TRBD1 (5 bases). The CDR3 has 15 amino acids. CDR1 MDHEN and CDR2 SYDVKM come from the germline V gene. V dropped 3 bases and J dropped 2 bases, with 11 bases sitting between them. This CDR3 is CASSFEGLGNQPQHF. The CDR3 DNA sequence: TGTGCCAGCAGTTTTGAGGGGTTGGGCAATCAGCCCCAGCATTTT.

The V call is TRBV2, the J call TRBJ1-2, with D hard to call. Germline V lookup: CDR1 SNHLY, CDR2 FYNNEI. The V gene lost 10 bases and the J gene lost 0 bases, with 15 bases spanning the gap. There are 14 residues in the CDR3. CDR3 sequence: CANPLRPANYGYTF. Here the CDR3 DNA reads TGTGCCAACCCACTCCGGCCAGCTAACTATGGCTACACCTTC. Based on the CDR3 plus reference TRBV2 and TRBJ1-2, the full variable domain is EPEVTQTPSHQVTQMGQEVILRCVPISNHLYFYWYRQILGQKVEFLVSFYNNEISEKSEIFDDQFSVERPDGSNFTLKIRSTKLEDSAMYFCANPLRPANYGYTFGSGTRLTVV.

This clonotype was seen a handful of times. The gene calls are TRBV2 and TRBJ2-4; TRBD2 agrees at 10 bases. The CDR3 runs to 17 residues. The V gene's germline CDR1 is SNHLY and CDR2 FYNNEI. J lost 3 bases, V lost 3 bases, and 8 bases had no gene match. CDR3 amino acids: CASSDLVLAGVKNIQYF. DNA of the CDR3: TGTGCCAGCAGTGATTTGGTCCTAGCGGGAGTCAAAAACATTCAGTACTTC. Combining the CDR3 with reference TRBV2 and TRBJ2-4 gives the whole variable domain EPEVTQTPSHQVTQMGQEVILRCVPISNHLYFYWYRQILGQKVEFLVSFYNNEISEKSEIFDDQFSVERPDGSNFTLKIRSTKLEDSAMYFCASSDLVLAGVKNIQYFGAGTRLSVL.

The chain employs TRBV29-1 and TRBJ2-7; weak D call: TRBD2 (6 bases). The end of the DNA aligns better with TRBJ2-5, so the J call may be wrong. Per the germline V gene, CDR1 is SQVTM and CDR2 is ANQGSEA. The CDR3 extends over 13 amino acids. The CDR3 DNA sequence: TGCAGCGCCCGGGACTCCGGTCGAGAGACCCAGTACTTC. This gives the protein CSARDSGRETQYF.

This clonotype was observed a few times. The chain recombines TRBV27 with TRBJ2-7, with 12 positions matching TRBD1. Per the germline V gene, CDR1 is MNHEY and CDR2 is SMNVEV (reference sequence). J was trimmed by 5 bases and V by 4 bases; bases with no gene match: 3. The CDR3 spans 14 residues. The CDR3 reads CASSWDRGQNEQYF. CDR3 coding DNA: TGTGCCAGCAGTTGGGACAGGGGGCAAAACGAGCAGTACTTC.

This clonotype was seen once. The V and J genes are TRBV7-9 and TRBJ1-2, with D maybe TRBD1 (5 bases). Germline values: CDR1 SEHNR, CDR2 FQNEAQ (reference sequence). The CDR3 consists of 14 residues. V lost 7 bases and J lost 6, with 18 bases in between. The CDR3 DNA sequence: TGTGCCAGCACCCCAGGATCAGGGAAGCATGGCTACACCTTC. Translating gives CASTPGSGKHGYTF.

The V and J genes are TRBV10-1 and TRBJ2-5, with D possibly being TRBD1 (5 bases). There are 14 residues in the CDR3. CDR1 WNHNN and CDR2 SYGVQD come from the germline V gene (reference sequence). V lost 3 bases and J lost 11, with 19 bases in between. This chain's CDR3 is CASSDQDTYNEQYF. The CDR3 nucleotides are TGCGCCAGCAGTGATCAGGACACCTACAATGAGCAGTACTTC.

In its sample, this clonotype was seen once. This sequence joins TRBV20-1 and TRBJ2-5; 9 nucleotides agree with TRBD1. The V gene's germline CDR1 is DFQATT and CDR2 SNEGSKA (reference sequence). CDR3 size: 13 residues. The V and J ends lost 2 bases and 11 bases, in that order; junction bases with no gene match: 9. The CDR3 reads CSARRDRVSEQYF. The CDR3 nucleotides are TGCAGTGCTAGACGGGACAGGGTTAGTGAGCAGTACTTC.

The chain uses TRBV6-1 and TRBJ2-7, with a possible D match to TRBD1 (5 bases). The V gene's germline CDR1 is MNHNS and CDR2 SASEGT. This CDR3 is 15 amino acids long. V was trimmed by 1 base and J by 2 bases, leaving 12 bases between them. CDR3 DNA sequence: TGTGCCAGCAGTGAAGGGTGGACAACCGCCTACGAGCAGTACTTC. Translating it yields CASSEGWTTAYEQYF.

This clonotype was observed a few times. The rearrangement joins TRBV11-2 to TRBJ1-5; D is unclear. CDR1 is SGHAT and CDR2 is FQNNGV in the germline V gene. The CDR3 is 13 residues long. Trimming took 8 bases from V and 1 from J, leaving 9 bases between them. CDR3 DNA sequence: TGTGCCAGCGCGGAAAGGAGCAATCAGCCCCAGCATTTT. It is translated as CASAERSNQPQHF.

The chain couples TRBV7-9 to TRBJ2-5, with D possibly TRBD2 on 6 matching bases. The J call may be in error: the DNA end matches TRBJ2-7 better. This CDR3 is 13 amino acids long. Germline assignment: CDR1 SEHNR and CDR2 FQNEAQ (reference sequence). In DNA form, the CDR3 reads TGTGCCAGCAGCTACGGGACTGTATACGAGCAGTACTTC. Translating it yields CASSYGTVYEQYF.

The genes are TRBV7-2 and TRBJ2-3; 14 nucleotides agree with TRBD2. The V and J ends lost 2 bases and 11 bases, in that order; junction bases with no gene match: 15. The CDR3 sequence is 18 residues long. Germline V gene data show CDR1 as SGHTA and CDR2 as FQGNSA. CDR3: CASSLLGLGGTSGSKQYF. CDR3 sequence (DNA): TGTGCCAGCAGCTTATTGGGGCTTGGCGGGACTAGCGGGAGTAAGCAGTATTTT.

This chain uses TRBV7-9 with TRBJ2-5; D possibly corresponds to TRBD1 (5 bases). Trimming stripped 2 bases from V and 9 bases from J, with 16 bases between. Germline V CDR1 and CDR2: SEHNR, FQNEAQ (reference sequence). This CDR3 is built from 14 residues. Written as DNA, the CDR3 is TGTGCCAGCAGCTTAAGTCAGGGTGTGGAGTCCCAGTACTTC. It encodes CASSLSQGVESQYF. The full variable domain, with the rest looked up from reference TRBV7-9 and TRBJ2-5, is DTGVSQNPRHKITKRGQNVTFRCDPISEHNRLYWYRQTLGQGPEFLTYFQNEAQLEKSRLLSDRFSAERPKGSFSTLEIQRTEQGDSAMYLCASSLSQGVESQYFGPGTRLLVL.

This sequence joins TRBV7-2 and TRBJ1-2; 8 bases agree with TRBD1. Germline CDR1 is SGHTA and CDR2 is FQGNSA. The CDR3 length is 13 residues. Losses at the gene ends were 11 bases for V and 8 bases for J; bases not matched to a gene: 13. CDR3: CALDRDRPRGYTF. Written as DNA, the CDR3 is TGTGCCCTAGATCGGGACAGGCCGAGGGGCTACACCTTC. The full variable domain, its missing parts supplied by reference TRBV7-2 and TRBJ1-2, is GAGVSQSPSNKVTEKGKDVELRCDPISGHTALYWYRQSLGQGLEFLIYFQGNSAPDKSGLPSDRFSAERTGGSVSTLTIQRTQQEDSAVYLCALDRDRPRGYTFGSGTRLTVV.

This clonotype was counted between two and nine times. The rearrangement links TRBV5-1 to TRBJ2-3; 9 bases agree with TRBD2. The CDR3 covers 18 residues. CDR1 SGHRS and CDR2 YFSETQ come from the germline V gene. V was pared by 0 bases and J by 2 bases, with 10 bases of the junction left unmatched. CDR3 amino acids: CASSLAKFSGGPTDTQYF. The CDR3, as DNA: TGCGCCAGCAGCTTGGCAAAGTTTAGCGGGGGCCCCACAGATACGCAGTATTTT.

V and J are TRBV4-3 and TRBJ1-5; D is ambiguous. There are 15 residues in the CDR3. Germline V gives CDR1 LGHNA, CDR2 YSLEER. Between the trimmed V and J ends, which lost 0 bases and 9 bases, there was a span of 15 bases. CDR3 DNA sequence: TGCGCCAGCAGCCAAGATCGATGGGGAAGGGCGCCCCAGCATTTT. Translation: CASSQDRWGRAPQHF.

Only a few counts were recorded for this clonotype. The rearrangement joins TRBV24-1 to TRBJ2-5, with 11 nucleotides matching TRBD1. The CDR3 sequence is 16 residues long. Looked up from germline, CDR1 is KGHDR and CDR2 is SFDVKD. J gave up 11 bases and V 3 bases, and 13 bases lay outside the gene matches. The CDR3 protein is CATSDPDRGHLNEQYF. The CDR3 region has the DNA TGTGCCACCAGTGATCCGGACAGGGGGCATCTCAATGAGCAGTACTTC.

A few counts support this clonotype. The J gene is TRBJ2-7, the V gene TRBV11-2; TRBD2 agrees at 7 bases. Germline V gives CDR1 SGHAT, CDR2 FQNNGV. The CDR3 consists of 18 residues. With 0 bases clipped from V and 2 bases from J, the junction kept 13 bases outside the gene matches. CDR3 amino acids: CASSLESGRAGITYEQYF. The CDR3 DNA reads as TGTGCCAGCAGCTTAGAGTCGGGGCGAGCGGGAATAACCTACGAGCAGTACTTC. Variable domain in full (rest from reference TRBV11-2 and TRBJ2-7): EAGVAQSPRYKIIEKRQSVAFWCNPISGHATLYWYQQILGQGPKLLIQFQNNGVVDDSQLPKDRFSAERLKGVDSTLKIQPAKLEDSAVYLCASSLESGRAGITYEQYFGPGTRLTVT.

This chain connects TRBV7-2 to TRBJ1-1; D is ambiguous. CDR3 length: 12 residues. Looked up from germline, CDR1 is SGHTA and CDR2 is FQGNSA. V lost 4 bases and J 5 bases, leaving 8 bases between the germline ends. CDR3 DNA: TGTGCCAGCAGCTCCCACCGGACTGAAGCTTTCTTT. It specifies CASSSHRTEAFF.

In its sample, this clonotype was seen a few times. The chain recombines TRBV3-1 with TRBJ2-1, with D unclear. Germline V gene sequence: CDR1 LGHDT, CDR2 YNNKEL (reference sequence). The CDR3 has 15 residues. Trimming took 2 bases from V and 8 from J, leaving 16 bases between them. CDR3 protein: CASSQRALYSHEQFF. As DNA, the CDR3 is TGTGCCAGCAGCCAACGGGCCCTGTACTCGCATGAGCAGTTCTTC.

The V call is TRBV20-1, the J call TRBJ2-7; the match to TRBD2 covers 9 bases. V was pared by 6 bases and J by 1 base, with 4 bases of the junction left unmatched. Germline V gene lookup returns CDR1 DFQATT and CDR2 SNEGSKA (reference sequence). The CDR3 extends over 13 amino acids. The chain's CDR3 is CSAWTSASYEQYF. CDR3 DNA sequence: TGCAGTGCGTGGACTAGCGCATCCTACGAGCAGTACTTC.

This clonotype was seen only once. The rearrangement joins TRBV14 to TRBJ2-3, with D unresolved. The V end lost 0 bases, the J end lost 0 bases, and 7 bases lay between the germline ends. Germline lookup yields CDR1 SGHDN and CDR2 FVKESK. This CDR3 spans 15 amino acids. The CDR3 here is CASSQEGYSTDTQYF. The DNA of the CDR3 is TGTGCCAGCAGCCAAGAGGGCTATAGCACAGATACGCAGTATTTT.

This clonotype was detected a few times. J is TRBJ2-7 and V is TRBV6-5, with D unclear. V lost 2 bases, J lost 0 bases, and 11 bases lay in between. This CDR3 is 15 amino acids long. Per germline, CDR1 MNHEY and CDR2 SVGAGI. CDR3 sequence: CASSYVWVLSYEQYF. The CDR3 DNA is TGTGCCAGCAGTTACGTCTGGGTACTCTCCTACGAGCAGTACTTC.

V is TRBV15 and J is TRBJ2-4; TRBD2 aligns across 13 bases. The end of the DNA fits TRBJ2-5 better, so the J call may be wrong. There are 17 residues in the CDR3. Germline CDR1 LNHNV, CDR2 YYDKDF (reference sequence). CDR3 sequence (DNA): TGTGCCACCAGCAGGGACGAGGGACTAGCGGGACGTGAGACCCAGTACTTC. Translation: CATSRDEGLAGRETQYF.

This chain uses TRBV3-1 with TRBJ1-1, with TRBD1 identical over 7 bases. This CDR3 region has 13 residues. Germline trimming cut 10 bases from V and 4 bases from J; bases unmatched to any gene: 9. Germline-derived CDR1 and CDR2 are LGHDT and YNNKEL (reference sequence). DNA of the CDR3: TGTGCCACCTTCAGGCAGGGGGGCACTGAAGCTTTCTTT. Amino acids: CATFRQGGTEAFF.

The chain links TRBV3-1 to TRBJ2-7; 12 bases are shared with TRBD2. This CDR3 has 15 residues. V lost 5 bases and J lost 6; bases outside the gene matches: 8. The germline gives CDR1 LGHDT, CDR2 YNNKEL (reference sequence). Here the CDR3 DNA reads TGTGCCAGCAGCATTCGGACTAGCGGGATCTCCGAGCAGTACTTC. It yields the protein CASSIRTSGISEQYF.

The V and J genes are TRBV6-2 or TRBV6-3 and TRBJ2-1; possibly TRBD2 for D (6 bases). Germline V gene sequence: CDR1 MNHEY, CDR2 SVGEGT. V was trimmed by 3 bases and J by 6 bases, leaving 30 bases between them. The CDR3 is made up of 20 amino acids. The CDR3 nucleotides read TGTGCCAGCAGTTATCCCCATTACCCCTCTAGCGCCCGAGCTGGCAATGAGCAGTTCTTC. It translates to CASSYPHYPSSARAGNEQFF.

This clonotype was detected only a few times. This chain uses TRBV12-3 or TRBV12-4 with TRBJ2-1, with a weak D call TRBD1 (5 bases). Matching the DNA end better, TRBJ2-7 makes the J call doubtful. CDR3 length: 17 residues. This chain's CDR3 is CASSLKGAGSSYNEQYF. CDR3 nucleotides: TGTGCCAGCAGTTTAAAAGGGGCAGGAAGCTCCTACAATGAGCAGTACTTC.